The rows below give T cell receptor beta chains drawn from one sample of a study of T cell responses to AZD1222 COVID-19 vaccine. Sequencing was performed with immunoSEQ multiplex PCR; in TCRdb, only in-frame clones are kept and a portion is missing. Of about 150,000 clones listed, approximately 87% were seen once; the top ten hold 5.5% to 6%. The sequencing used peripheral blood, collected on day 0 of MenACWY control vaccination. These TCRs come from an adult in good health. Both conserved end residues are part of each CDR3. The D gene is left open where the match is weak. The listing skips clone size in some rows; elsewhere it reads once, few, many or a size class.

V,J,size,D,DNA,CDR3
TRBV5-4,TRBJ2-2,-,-,TGTGCCAGCAGCTTAGGGGGGCGGGACACCGGGGAGCTGTTTTTT,CASSLGGRDTGELFF
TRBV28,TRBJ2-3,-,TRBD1,TGTGCCAGCAGTATGGGACAGGGAGGTTCAGATACGCAGTATTTT,CASSMGQGGSDTQYF
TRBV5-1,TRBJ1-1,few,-,TGCGCCAGCAGCTTGGAGGATATGGACACTGAAGCTTTCTTT,CASSLEDMDTEAFF
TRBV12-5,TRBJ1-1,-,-,TGTGCTAGTGGTTGGGCGGGGAACACTGAAGCTTTCTTT,CASGWAGNTEAFF
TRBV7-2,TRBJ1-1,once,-,TGTGCCAGCAGCCGGTCGCTTGGGATGAACACTGAAGCTTTCTTT,CASSRSLGMNTEAFF
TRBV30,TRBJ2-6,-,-,TGTGCCTGGAGTGGGGGAATAGGGGCCAACGTCCTGACTTTC,CAWSGGIGANVLTF
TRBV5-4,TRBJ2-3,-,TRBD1,TGTGCCAGCAGCTTTGGGACAGGGGGAGGGACAGATACGCAGTATTTT,CASSFGTGGGTDTQYF
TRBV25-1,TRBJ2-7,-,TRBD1,TGTGCCAGCACTCCGGGACAGGGATATACCTACGAGCAGTACTTC,CASTPGQGYTYEQYF
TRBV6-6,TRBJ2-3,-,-,TGTGCCAGCAGTTACCGTCTTCGAGCGGGCGGGGATACGCAGTATTTT,CASSYRLRAGGDTQYF
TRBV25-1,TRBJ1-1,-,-,TGTGCCAGCAGTGAAAGGGCAGGGAGGGTTGGGACTGAAGCTTTCTTT,CASSERAGRVGTEAFF
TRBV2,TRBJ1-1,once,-,TGTGCCAGCGAGAGGGACTTGAACACTGAAGCTTTCTTT,CASERDLNTEAFF
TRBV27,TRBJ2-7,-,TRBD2,TGTGCCAGCTCGGGGACTAGCGGTTACGAGCAGTACTTC,CASSGTSGYEQYF
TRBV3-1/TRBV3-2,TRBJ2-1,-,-,TGTGCCAGCAGCCCGACGTCCTTGGGCTACAATGAGCAGTTCTTC,CASSPTSLGYNEQFF
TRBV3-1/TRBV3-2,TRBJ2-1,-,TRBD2,TGTGCCAGCAGCGGGAGGGGCCTTGAGCAGTTCTTC,CASSGRGLEQFF
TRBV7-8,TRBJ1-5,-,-,TGTGCCAGCAGCTCCCCCGGTGGAGGGGAGCAGCCCCAGCATTTT,CASSSPGGGEQPQHF
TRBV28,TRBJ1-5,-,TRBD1,TGTGCCAGTCAGAAAGGGGGCGCCGGACAGCCCCAGCATTTT,CASQKGGAGQPQHF
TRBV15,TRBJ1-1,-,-,TGTGCCACCAGCAGAGATTTCCCCCCGGTCAGTGAAGCTTTCTTT,CATSRDFPPVSEAFF
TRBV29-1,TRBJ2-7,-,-,TGCAGCGTTGCCCGAAGAGGGAATGCCTACGAGCAGTACTTC,CSVARRGNAYEQYF
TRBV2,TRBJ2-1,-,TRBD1,TGTGCCAGCAGTGAAGCAAGGCAGGGGGTTCAGTTCTTC,CASSEARQGVQFF
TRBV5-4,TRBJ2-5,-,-,TGTGCCAGCAGCTCTAGGACAGCTTCAGGGACCCAGTACTTC,CASSSRTASGTQYF
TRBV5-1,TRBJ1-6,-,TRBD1,TGCGCCAGCAGCCCGGCTGGGACAGATAATTCACCCCTCCACTTT,CASSPAGTDNSPLHF
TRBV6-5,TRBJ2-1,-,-,TGTGCCAGCAGTTTGACAGGAAACCTTCTATACAATGAGCAGTTCTTC,CASSLTGNLLYNEQFF
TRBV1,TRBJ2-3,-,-,TGCACCAGCAGCCAGACTGGACTAGCATGGCACTCAATCACAGATACGCAGTATTTT,CTSSQTGLAWHSITDTQYF
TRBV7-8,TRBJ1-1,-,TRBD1,TGTGCCAGCAGCTTAGATTTCGGACAGGGGGCGAAAGCTTTCTTT,CASSLDFGQGAKAFF
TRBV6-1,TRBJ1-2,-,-,TGTGCCAGCAGTGAAAGGGGCCGCTATGGCTACACCTTC,CASSERGRYGYTF
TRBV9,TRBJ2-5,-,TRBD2,TGTGCCAGCAGCGTAGGTGTAGCGGGAGGAGAGACCCAGTACTTC,CASSVGVAGGETQYF
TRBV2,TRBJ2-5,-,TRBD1,TGTGCCAGCGAACTAGAAAGGACAGGAAAAGGGATCGAGACCCAGTACTTC,CASELERTGKGIETQYF
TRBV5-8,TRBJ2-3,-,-,TGTGCCAGCAGCTGGGCCCTGAAGGCGGGCAGCACAGATACGCAGTATTTT,CASSWALKAGSTDTQYF
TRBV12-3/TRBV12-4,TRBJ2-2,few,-,TGTGCCAGCAGTTTAGCGGGAGTCGAAAGGGTGTTTTTT,CASSLAGVERVFF
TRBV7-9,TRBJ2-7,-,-,TGTGCCAGCAGCCCCGGGATCTACGAGCAGTACTTC,CASSPGIYEQYF
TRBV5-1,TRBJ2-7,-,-,TGCGCCAGCAGCGAGGGACTGGACTCCTACGAGCAGTACTTC,CASSEGLDSYEQYF
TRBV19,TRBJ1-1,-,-,TGTGCCAGTAGTATTCCCTCAAAAGCTTTCTTT,CASSIPSKAFF
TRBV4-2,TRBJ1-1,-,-,TGTGCCATCCAAACAGAGGGGGACACTGAAGCTTTCTTT,CAIQTEGDTEAFF
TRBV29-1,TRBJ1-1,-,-,TGCAGCGGCGGTGAGGGTTACACTGAAGCTTTCTTT,CSGGEGYTEAFF
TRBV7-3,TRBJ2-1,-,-,TGTGCCAGCAGCTTCGGACTCCGCAATGAGCAGTTCTTC,CASSFGLRNEQFF
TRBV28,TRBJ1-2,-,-,TGTGCCAGCAGCTCTTTAGGCTATGGCTACACCTTC,CASSSLGYGYTF
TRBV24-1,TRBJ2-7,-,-,TGTGCCACCAGTGTCGGGAGCTCCTACGAGCAGTACTTC,CATSVGSSYEQYF